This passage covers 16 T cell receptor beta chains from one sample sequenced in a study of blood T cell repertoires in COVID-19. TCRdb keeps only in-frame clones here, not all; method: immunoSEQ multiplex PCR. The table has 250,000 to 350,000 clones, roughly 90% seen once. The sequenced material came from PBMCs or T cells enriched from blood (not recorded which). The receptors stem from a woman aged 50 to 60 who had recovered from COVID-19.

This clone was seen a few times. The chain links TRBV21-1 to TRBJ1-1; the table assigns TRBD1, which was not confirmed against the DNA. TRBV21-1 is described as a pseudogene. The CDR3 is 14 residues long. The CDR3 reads CASRRDRGNTEAFF. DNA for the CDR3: TGTGCCAGCAGGCGGGACAGGGGAAACACTGAAGCTTTCTTT.

The CDR3: CASSTTGSGYTF. CDR3 in DNA: TGTGCCAGCAGTACGACGGGTTCAGGCTACACCTTC. The chain combines TRBV28 with TRBJ1-2; D is ambiguous. V lost 5 bases and J lost 8, with 12 bases in between. CDR1 MDHEN and CDR2 SYDVKM come from the germline V gene. The CDR3 is 12 amino acids.

CDR3 region: CASSLVSLAGVFNEQFF. The DNA for the CDR3 is TGTGCCAGCAGTTTAGTGTCGCTAGCGGGAGTTTTCAATGAGCAGTTCTTC. J is TRBJ2-1 and V is TRBV28, with 10 bases aligning to TRBD2. V shed 2 bases and J 6 bases; nucleotides not matched to a gene: 10. The germline V gene has CDR1 MDHEN and CDR2 SYDVKM. The CDR3 extends over 17 amino acids.

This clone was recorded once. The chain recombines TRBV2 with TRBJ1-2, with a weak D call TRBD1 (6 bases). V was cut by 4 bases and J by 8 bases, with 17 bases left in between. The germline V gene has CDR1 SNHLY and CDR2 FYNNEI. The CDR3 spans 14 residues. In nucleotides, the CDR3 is TGTGCCAGCAGTGGGACAGCAGGACTGCAGGGCTACACCTTC. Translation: CASSGTAGLQGYTF.

The CDR3 bases are TGTGCCAGCAGTTACTCGTCAGTTTTCTCCTACGAGCAGTACTTC. Amino acid sequence: CASSYSSVFSYEQYF. The rearrangement uses TRBV6-6 and TRBJ2-7, with D unresolved. The germline V gene encodes CDR1 MNHNY and CDR2 SVGAGI (reference sequence). The germline V and J ends were trimmed by 0 bases and 0 bases, with 9 bases remaining between them. The CDR3 has 15 residues.

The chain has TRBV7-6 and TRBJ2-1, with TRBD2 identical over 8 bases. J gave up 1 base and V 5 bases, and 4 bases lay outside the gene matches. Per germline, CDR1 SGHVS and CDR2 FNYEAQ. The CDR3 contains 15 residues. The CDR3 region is CASSPTSVSYNEQFF. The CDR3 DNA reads TGTGCCAGCAGCCCGACTAGCGTATCCTACAATGAGCAGTTCTTC. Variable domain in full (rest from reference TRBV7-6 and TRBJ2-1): GAGVSQSPRYKVTKRGQDVALRCDPISGHVSLYWYRQALGQGPEFLTYFNYEAQQDKSGLPNDRFSAERPEGSISTLTIQRTEQRDSAMYRCASSPTSVSYNEQFFGPGTRLTVL.

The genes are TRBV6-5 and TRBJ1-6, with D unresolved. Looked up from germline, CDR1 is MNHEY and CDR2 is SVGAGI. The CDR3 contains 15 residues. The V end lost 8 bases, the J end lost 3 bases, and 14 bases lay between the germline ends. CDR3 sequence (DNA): TGTGCCAGCCGCAGGTCCGTCTACTATAATTCACCCCTCCACTTT. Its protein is CASRRSVYYNSPLHF.

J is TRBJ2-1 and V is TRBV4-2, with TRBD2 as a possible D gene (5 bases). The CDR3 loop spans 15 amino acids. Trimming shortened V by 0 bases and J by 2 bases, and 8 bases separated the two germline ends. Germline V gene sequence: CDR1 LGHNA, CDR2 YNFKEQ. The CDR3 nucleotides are TGTGCCAGCAGCCAAGAGGCGGAGGCCTACAATGAGCAGTTCTTC. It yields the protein CASSQEAEAYNEQFF.

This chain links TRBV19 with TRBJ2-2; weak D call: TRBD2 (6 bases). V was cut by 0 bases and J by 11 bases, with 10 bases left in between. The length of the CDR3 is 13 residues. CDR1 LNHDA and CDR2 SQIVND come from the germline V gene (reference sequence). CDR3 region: CASSIDGGTELFF. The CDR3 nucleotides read TGTGCCAGTAGTATAGATGGCGGGACCGAGCTGTTTTTT. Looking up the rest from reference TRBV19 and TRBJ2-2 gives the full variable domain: DGGITQSPKYLFRKEGQNVTLSCEQNLNHDAMYWYRQDPGQGLRLIYYSQIVNDFQKGDIAEGYSVSREKKESFPLTVTSAQKNPTAFYLCASSIDGGTELFFGEGSRLTVL.

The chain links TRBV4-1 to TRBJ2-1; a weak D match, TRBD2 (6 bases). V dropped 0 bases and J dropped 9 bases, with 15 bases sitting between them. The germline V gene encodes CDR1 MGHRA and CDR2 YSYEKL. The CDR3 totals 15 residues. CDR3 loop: CASSQESGSYGEQFF. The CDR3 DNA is TGCGCCAGCAGCCAAGAATCCGGGAGTTATGGTGAGCAGTTCTTC.

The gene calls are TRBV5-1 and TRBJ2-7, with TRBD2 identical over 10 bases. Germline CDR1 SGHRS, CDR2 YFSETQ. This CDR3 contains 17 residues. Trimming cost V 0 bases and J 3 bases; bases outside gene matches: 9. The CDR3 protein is CASSLGLAGRGDYEQYF. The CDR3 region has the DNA TGCGCCAGCAGCTTGGGACTAGCGGGTAGGGGGGACTACGAGCAGTACTTC.

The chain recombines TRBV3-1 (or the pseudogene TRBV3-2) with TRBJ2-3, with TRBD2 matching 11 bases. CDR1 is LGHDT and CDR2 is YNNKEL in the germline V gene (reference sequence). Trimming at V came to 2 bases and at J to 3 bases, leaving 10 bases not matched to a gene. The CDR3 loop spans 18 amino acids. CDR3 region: CASSQRDPLAGVTDTQYF. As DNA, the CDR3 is TGTGCCAGCAGCCAAAGGGACCCACTAGCGGGAGTTACAGATACGCAGTATTTT.

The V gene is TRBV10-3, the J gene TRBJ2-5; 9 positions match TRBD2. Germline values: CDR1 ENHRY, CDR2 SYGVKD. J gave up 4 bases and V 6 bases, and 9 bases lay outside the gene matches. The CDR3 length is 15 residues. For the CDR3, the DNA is TGTGCCATCAGGGCCTTAGCGGGAGTCGGAGAGACCCAGTACTTC. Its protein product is CAIRALAGVGETQYF.

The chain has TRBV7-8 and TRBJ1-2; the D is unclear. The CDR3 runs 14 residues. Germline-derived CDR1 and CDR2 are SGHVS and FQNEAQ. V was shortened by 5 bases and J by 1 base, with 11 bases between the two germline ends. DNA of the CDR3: TGTGCCAGCAGCCCGAGGGAGGGTAACTATGGCTACACCTTC. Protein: CASSPREGNYGYTF.

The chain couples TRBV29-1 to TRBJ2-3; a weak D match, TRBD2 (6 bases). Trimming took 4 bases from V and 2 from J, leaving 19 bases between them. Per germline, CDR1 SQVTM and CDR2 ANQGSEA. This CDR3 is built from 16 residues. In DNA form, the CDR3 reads TGCAGCGTTGGGAGATCTAGCGTATCGTTCACAGATACGCAGTATTTT. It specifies CSVGRSSVSFTDTQYF.

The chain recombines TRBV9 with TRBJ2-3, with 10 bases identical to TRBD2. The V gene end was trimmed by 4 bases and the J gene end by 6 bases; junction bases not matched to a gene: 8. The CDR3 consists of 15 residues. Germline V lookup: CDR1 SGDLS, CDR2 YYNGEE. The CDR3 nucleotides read TGTGCCAGCAGCCAAGCGGGAGGGCCAGGGGATACGCAGTATTTT. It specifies CASSQAGGPGDTQYF.